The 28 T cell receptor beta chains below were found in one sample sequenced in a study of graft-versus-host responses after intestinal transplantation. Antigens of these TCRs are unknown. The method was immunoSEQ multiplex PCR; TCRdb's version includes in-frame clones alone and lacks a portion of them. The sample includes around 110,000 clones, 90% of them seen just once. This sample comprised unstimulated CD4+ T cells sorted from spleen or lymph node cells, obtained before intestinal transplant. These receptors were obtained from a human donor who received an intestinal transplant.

The CDR3 loop is CASSSQANQPQHF. In DNA form, the CDR3 reads TGTGCCAGCAGCTCTCAAGCTAATCAGCCCCAGCATTTT. The rearrangement links TRBV7-2 to TRBJ1-5, with D hard to call. V was shortened by 4 bases and J by 4 bases, with 8 bases between the two germline ends. The CDR3 runs 13 residues. Germline V gives CDR1 SGHTA, CDR2 FQGNSA.

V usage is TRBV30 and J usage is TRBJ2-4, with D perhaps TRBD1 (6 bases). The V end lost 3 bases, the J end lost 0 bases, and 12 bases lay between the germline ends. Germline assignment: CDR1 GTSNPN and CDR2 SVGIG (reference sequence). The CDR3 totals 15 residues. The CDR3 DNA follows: TGTGCCTGGAGGCCGAGGGGGATAGCCAAAAACATTCAGTACTTC. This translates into CAWRPRGIAKNIQYF.

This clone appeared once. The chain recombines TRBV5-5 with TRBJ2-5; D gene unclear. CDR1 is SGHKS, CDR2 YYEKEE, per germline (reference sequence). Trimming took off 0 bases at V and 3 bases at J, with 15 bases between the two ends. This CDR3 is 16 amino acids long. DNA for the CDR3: TGTGCCAGCAGCTTGGTACAGTGGGTTACAAAAGAGACCCAGTACTTC. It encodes CASSLVQWVTKETQYF.

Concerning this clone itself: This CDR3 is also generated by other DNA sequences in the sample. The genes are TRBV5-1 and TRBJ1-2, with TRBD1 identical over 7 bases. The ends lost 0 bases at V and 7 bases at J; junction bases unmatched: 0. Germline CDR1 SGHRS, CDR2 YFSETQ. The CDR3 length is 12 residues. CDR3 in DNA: TGCGCCAGCAGCTTGGGACAGGGTGGCTACACCTTC. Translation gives CASSLGQGGYTF.

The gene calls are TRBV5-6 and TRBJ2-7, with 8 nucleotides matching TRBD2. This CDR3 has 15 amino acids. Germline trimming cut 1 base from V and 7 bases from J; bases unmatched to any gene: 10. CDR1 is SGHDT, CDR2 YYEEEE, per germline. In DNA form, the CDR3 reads TGTGCCAGCAGCTTGCGGGGACTAGGGGCTAGGGAGCAGTACTTC. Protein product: CASSLRGLGAREQYF.

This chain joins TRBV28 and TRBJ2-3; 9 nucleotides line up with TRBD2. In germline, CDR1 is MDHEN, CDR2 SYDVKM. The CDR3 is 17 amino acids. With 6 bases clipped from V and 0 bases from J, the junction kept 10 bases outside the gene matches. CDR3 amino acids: CASSQLGLASSTDTQYF. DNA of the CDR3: TGTGCCAGCAGCCAGTTAGGACTAGCGAGCAGCACAGATACGCAGTATTTT.

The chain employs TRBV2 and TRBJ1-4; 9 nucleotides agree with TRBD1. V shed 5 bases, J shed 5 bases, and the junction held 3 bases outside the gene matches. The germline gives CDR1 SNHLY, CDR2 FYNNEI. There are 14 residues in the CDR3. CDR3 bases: TGTGCCAGCAGTCCCGGGACAGGGAATGAAAAACTGTTTTTT. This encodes CASSPGTGNEKLFF.

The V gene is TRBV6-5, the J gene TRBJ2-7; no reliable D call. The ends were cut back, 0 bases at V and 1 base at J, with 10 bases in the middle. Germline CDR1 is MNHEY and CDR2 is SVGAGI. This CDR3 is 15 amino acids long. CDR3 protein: CASSYSPAESYEQYF. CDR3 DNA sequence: TGTGCCAGCAGTTACTCGCCCGCGGAGTCCTACGAGCAGTACTTC.

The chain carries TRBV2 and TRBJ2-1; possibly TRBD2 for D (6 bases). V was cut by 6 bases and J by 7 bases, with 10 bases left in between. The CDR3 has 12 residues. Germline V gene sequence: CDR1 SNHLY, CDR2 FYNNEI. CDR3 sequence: CASSERVNEQFF. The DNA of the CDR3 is TGTGCCAGCAGCGAGCGGGTTAATGAGCAGTTCTTC.

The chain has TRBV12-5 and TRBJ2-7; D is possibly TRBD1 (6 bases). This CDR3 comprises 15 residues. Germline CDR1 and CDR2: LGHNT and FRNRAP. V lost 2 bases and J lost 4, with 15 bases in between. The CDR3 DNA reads TGTGCTAGTGGTTTGATGGACAGCACCATTTACGAGCAGTACTTC. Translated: CASGLMDSTIYEQYF.

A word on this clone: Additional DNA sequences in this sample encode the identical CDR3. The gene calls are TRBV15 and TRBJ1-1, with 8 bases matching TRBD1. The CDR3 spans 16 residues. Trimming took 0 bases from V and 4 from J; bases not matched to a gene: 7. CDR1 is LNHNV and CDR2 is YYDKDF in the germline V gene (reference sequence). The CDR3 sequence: CATSRDLYRGATEAFF. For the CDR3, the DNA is TGTGCCACCAGCAGAGATTTGTACAGGGGGGCCACTGAAGCTTTCTTT.

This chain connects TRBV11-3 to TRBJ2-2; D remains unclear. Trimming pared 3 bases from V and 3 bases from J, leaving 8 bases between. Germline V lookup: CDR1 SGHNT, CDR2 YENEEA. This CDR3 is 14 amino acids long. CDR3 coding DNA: TGTGCCAGCAGCTTTTCGGGTTACACCGGGGAGCTGTTTTTT. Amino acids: CASSFSGYTGELFF.

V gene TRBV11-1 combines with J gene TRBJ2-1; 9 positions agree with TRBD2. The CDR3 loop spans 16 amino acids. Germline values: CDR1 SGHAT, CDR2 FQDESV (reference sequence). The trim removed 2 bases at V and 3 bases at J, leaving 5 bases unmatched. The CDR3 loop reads CASSLRGRALYNEQFF. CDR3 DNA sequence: TGTGCCAGCAGCTTACGCGGGAGGGCCCTCTACAATGAGCAGTTCTTC. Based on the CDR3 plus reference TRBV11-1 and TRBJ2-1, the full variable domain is EAEVAQSPRYKITEKSQAVAFWCDPISGHATLYWYRQILGQGPELLVQFQDESVVDDSQLPKDRFSAERLKGVDSTLKIQPAELGDSAMYLCASSLRGRALYNEQFFGPGTRLTVL.

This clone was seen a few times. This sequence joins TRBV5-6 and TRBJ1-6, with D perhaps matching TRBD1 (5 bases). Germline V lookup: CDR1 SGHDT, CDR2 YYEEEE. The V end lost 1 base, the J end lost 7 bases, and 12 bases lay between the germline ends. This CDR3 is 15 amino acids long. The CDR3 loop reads CASSLSRTRNSPLHF. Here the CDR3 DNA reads TGTGCCAGCAGCTTGTCTCGGACACGGAATTCACCCCTCCACTTT. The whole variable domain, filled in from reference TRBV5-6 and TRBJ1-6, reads DAGVTQSPTHLIKTRGQQVTLRCSPKSGHDTVSWYQQALGQGPQFIFQYYEEEERQRGNFPDRFSGHQFPNYSSELNVNALLLGDSALYLCASSLSRTRNSPLHFGNGTRLTVT.

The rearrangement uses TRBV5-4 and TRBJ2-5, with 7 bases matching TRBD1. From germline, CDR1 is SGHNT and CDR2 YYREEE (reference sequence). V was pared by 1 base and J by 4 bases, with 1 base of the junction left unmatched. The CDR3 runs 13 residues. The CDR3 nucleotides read TGTGCCAGCAGCTTGTGGACAGGAGAGACCCAGTACTTC. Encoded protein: CASSLWTGETQYF.

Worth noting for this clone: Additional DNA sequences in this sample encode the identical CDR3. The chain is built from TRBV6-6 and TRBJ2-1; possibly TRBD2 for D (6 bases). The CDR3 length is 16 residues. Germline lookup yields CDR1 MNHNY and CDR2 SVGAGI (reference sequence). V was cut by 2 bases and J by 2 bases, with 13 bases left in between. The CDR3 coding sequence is TGTGCCAGCAGTTACGTGGCGGGACTGGCCTACAATGAGCAGTTCTTC. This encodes CASSYVAGLAYNEQFF.

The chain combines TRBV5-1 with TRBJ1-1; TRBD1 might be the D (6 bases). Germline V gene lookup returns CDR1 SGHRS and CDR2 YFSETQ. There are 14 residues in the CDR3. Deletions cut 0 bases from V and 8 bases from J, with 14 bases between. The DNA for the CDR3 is TGCGCCAGCAGCTTGGCCGTGCAGGGGTCCGAAGCTTTCTTT. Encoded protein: CASSLAVQGSEAFF.

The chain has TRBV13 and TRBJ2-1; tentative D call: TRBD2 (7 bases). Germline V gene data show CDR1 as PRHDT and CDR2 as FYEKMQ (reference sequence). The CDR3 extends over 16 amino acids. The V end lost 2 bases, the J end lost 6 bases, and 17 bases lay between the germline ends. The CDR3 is CASSLNGGGRVNEQFF. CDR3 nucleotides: TGTGCCAGCAGCTTAAATGGAGGGGGGAGGGTCAATGAGCAGTTCTTC.

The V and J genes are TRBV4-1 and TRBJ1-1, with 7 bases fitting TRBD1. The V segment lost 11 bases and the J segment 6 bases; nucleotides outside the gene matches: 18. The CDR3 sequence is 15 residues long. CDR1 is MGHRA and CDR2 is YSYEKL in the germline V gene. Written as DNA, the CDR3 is TGCGCCGTCTCCGCAACCCGGGACAGCCCGTCTGAAGCTTTCTTT. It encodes CAVSATRDSPSEAFF.

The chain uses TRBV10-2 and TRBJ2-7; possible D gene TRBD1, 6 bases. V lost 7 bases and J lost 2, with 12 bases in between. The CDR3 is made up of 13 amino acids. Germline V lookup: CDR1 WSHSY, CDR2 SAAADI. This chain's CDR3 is CASTGQQAYEQYF. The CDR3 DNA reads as TGCGCCAGCACAGGACAGCAAGCCTACGAGCAGTACTTC.

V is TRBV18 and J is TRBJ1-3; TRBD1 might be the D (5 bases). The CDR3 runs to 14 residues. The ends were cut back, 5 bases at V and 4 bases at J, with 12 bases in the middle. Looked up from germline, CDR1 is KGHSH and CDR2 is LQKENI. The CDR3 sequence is CASSSTVGGNTIYF. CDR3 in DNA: TGTGCCAGCTCATCGACAGTAGGCGGAAACACCATATATTTT.

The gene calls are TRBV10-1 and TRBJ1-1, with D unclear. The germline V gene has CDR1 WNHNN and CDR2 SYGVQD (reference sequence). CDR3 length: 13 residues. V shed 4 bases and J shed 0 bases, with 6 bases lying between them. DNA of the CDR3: TGCGCCAGCAGTGGTCAGTTGAACACTGAAGCTTTCTTT. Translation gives CASSGQLNTEAFF.

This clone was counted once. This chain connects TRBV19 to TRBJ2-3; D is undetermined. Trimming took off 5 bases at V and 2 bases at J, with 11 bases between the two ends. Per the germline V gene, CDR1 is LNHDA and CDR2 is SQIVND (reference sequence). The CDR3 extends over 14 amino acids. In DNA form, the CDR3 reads TGTGCCAGTAGTGATCCCCTGGCCACAGATACGCAGTATTTT. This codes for CASSDPLATDTQYF.

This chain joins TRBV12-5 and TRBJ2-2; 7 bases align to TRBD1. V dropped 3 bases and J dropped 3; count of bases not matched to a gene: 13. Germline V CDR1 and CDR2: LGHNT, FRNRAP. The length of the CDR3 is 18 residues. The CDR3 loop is CASGFALDRAPDTGELFF. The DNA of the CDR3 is TGTGCTAGTGGTTTCGCCCTAGACAGGGCCCCGGACACCGGGGAGCTGTTTTTT.

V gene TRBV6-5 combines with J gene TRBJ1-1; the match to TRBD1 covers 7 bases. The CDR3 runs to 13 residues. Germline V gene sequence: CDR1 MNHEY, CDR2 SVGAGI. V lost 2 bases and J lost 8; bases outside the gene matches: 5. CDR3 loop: CASSYGTVDEAFF. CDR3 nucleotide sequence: TGTGCCAGCAGTTACGGGACAGTCGACGAAGCTTTCTTT.

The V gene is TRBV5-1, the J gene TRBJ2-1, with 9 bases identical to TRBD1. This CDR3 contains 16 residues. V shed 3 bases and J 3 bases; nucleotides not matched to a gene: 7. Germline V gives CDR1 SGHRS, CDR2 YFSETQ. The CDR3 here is CASSSPGTGIYNEQFF. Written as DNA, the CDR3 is TGCGCCAGCAGCTCCCCCGGGACAGGGATCTACAATGAGCAGTTCTTC.

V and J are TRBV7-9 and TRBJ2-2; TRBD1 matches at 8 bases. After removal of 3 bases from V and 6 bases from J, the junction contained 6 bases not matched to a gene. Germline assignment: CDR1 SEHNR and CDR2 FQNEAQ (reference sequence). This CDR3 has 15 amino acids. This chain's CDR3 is CASSFRTGRAGELFF. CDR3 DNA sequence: TGTGCCAGCAGCTTTAGGACAGGGCGGGCCGGGGAGCTGTTTTTT. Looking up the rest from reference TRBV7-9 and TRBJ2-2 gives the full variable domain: DTGVSQNPRHKITKRGQNVTFRCDPISEHNRLYWYRQTLGQGPEFLTYFQNEAQLEKSRLLSDRFSAERPKGSFSTLEIQRTEQGDSAMYLCASSFRTGRAGELFFGEGSRLTVL.

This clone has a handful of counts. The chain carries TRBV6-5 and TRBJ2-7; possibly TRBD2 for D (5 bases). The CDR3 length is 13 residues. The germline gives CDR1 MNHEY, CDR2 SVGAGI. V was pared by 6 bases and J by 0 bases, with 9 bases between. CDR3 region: CASRRETSYEQYF. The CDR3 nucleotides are TGTGCCAGCAGGAGGGAAACCTCCTACGAGCAGTACTTC.